Presented here are 7 T cell receptor beta chains from one specimen sequenced in a study of T cells in women clearing cervical HPV infection. The protocol was immunoSEQ multiplex PCR, while the TCRdb copy is restricted to in-frame clones and leaves out a portion. The sample data list fewer than 50,000 clones. Sequencing was done on a sample of blood buffy coat. The receptors come from a woman aged 18-70 years with a cervical HPV16 infection that either progressed to CIN3+ or cleared (not recorded which).

As regards this clone: Sequencing ends 3 residues short of the CDR3 end; the germline J gene provides the rest. This chain joins TRBV5-1 and TRBJ2-2, with D possibly TRBD2 on 5 matching bases. The CDR3 is made up of 13 amino acids. Trimming removed 4 bases from V and 6 bases from J, with 10 bases in between. The germline CDR1 and CDR2 sequences are SGHRS and YFSETQ. CDR3 DNA, as far as it was read: TGCGCCAGCAGCCCCCGGACTGCCGGGGAG. It translates to CASSPRTAGE. The full CDR3 protein is CASSPRTAGELFF.

In regard to this clone: The DNA ends 3 residues before the CDR3 does, and the rest of the CDR3 is filled in from the germline J gene. The chain has TRBV4-1 and TRBJ1-4, with D perhaps TRBD1 (5 bases). Trimming cost V 0 bases and J 8 bases, with 16 bases left between them. The CDR3 is 16 amino acids. Germline CDR1 is MGHRA and CDR2 is YSYEKL. Partial CDR3 DNA: TGCGCCAGCAGCCAAGAGGGTGAACAGGTTTGGGAAAAA. This sequence encodes CASSQEGEQVWEK. The full-length CDR3 reads as CASSQEGEQVWEKLFF.

A note on this clone: With the read ending 3 residues before the CDR3 end, the germline J gene is used to fill in that end. The chain joins TRBV18 to TRBJ2-1, with 7 bases lining up with TRBD2. The CDR3 has 16 amino acids. Germline loops: CDR1 KGHSH, CDR2 LQKENI. V was pared by 6 bases and J by 4 bases, with 12 bases of the junction left unmatched. The CDR3: CASSLRQDSGYNEQFF. The DNA read from the CDR3 is TGTGCCAGCTCGTTGCGGCAAGATAGCGGGTACAATGAG.

A word on this clone: At one of its ends the junction is not consistent with the germline gene, which may arise from a read error. The read halts 3 residues ahead of the CDR3 end, with the missing end drawn from the germline J gene. Within the sample, other DNA sequences also encode this same CDR3. The chain is built from TRBV5-5 and TRBJ1-3, with 7 bases lining up with TRBD1. The CDR3 loop spans 15 amino acids. CDR1 SGHKS and CDR2 YYEKEE come from the germline V gene (reference sequence). The CDR3 DNA, read in part, is TGTGCCAGCAGCCGGACAGGAATCTCTGGAAACACT. This codes for CASSRTGISGNT. The CDR3 in its entirety is CASSRTGISGNTIYF.

Comments on this clone: Sequencing ends 3 residues short of the CDR3 end; the germline J gene provides the rest. The rearrangement links TRBV6-2 or TRBV6-3 to TRBJ2-1; 8 bases are a match to TRBD2. The CDR3 is 14 amino acids. The V segment lost 6 bases and the J segment 9 bases; nucleotides outside the gene matches: 10. Germline lookup yields CDR1 MNHEY and CDR2 SVGEGT. CDR3 region: CASSSGTRFGEQFF. The DNA read from the CDR3 is TGTGCCAGCAGCTCCGGGACTAGATTCGGTGAG.

Points on this clone: The missing CDR3 end, 3 residues past where the read stops, is filled in from the germline J gene. The chain has TRBV11-3 and TRBJ2-3; 7 bases agree with TRBD2. In germline, CDR1 is SGHNT, CDR2 YENEEA. This CDR3 is 14 amino acids long. The V segment lost 6 bases and the J segment 5 bases; nucleotides outside the gene matches: 8. This CDR3 is CASSSAGVLDTQYF. The sequenced CDR3 bases are TGTGCCAGCAGTTCGGCGGGAGTTTTAGATACG.

Concerning this clone itself: The read falls 3 residues short of the CDR3 end, and the missing part is taken from the germline J gene. The chain links TRBV29-1 to TRBJ2-1, with 7 nucleotides matching TRBD2. Germline CDR1 and CDR2: SQVTM and ANQGSEA. The CDR3 runs to 15 residues. V was pared by 1 base and J by 8 bases, with 11 bases of the junction left unmatched. The sequenced CDR3 bases are TGCAGCGTTGAAGTTTTGGCGGGAGTTTCGGATGAG. Translating gives CSVEVLAGVSDE. The whole CDR3 region reads CSVEVLAGVSDEQFF.